This T cell receptor beta chain came from a study of blood T cell repertoires in COVID-19. About the study: The analysed material was cDNA or gDNA that came from T cells, B-cell-depleted T cells, or PBMCs.

V was clipped by 7 bases and J by 1 base; unmatched bases: 6. Germline CDR1 reads MDHEN; CDR2 reads SYDVKM. The length of the CDR3 is 14 residues. In the original workflow: Counts of nucleated cells, estimated from reference gene primer amplification, were obtained. TCRdb's copy holds only in-frame clones and misses some; the assay was immunoSEQ multiplex PCR. V and J calls and clone size are copied from that table; D and trimming were computed from the DNA. The table lists under 300,000 clones, around nine tenths of them singletons. Cohort assignment relied on participant-reported clinical history. Individuals in the exposed group had encountered a COVID-19 case within 2 weeks preceding study entry.

The TCR was taken from a woman in her 40s who had been exposed to COVID-19. Sequenced material: PBMCs or T cells enriched from blood (not recorded which). This chain connects TRBV28 to TRBJ1-1; 7 bases are a match to TRBD1. The CDR3, as DNA: TGTGCCAGCACCCCAGGGGGGTCGAACACTGAAGCTTTCTTT. Amino acids: CASTPGGSNTEAFF.